These 17 T cell receptor beta chains were sequenced from one sample in a study of cytomegalovirus exposure and HLA in healthy donors. The PCR contained 60 Vbeta and 13 Jbeta primers. Assay used: immunoSEQ multiplex PCR; TCRdb lists only in-frame clones, some missing. The data show under 200,000 clones, with approximately 86% seen just once and roughly 0.33% held by the top ten. The specimen was PBMCs. All receptors come from a woman under 40 in good health and CMV-seronegative.

The rearrangement links TRBV29-1 to TRBJ2-5; a weak D match, TRBD1 (5 bases). Trimming left V 4 bases short and J 1 base short, with 10 bases between. The CDR3 runs to 13 residues. Germline V gene lookup returns CDR1 SQVTM and CDR2 ANQGSEA. CDR3 DNA: TGCAGCGTTGGGGGCCCCGCCCAAGAGACCCAGTACTTC. Translating it yields CSVGGPAQETQYF.

This clone appeared a single time. The J gene is TRBJ2-3, the V gene TRBV7-9, with TRBD1 identical over 7 bases. The CDR3 loop spans 15 amino acids. The junction had 6 bases not matched to a gene; V was cut back by 4 bases and J by 2 bases. CDR1 is SEHNR and CDR2 is FQNEAQ in the germline V gene (reference sequence). The CDR3 DNA follows: TGTGCCAGCAGCTCGGGACAGATACCCACAGATACGCAGTATTTT. This codes for CASSSGQIPTDTQYF.

The chain is built from TRBV4-1 and TRBJ2-1; TRBD2 agrees at 7 bases. The CDR3 runs to 18 residues. V lost 1 base, J lost 4 bases, and 13 bases stayed unmatched. Germline-derived CDR1 and CDR2 are MGHRA and YSYEKL. The CDR3 region is CASSQVAGLVNWYNEQFF. Here the CDR3 DNA reads TGCGCCAGCAGCCAAGTTGCTGGACTAGTAAACTGGTACAATGAGCAGTTCTTC.

The chain links TRBV7-9 to TRBJ2-7; D is unresolved. Germline lookup yields CDR1 SEHNR and CDR2 FQNEAQ (reference sequence). Trimming took 0 bases from V and 1 from J, leaving 13 bases between them. The length of the CDR3 is 16 residues. The CDR3 nucleotides read TGTGCCAGCAGCTTAGCGCTCGGTCCTCCTTCCTACGAGCAGTACTTC. This encodes CASSLALGPPSYEQYF. Together with reference TRBV7-9 and TRBJ2-7, the CDR3 gives the full variable domain: DTGVSQNPRHKITKRGQNVTFRCDPISEHNRLYWYRQTLGQGPEFLTYFQNEAQLEKSRLLSDRFSAERPKGSFSTLEIQRTEQGDSAMYLCASSLALGPPSYEQYFGPGTRLTVT.

The chain joins TRBV7-3 to TRBJ2-3; 7 nucleotides match TRBD2. CDR1 is SGHTA and CDR2 is FQGTGA in the germline V gene. V shed 3 bases, J shed 9 bases, and the junction held 3 bases outside the gene matches. This CDR3 has 12 residues. The DNA of the CDR3 is TGTGCCAGCAGCTTTGGGGGGGGAACGCAGTATTTT. Amino acids: CASSFGGGTQYF.

The chain couples TRBV4-1 to TRBJ2-5, with 7 bases fitting TRBD1. CDR3 size: 17 residues. V lost 0 bases, J lost 1 base, and 8 bases stayed unmatched. Germline lookup yields CDR1 MGHRA and CDR2 YSYEKL. DNA for the CDR3: TGCGCCAGCAGCCAAGATATGACAGGGACCCCCCAAGAGACCCAGTACTTC. This encodes CASSQDMTGTPQETQYF.

CDR3 amino acids: CASSRRLAGEETQYF. In DNA form, the CDR3 reads TGTGCCAGCAGCCGTCGACTAGCGGGAGAAGAGACCCAGTACTTC. The chain uses TRBV5-4 and TRBJ2-5; TRBD2 matches at 12 bases. Germline lookup yields CDR1 SGHNT and CDR2 YYREEE (reference sequence). This CDR3 is 15 amino acids long. V lost 4 bases to trimming and J lost 3 bases; unmatched junction nucleotides: 4. The full variable domain, completed using reference TRBV5-4 and TRBJ2-5, is ETGVTQSPTHLIKTRGQQVTLRCSSQSGHNTVSWYQQALGQGPQFIFQYYREEENGRGNFPPRFSGLQFPNYSSELNVNALELDDSALYLCASSRRLAGEETQYFGPGTRLLVL.

The chain carries TRBV5-1 and TRBJ1-1; D possibly corresponds to TRBD1 (6 bases). CDR3 length: 15 residues. The germline V gene encodes CDR1 SGHRS and CDR2 YFSETQ. The ends were cut back, 4 bases at V and 0 bases at J, with 13 bases in the middle. CDR3 protein: CASSTSDRMNTEAFF. Here the CDR3 DNA reads TGCGCCAGCAGCACCTCGGACAGAATGAACACTGAAGCTTTCTTT.

The rearrangement links TRBV6-1 to TRBJ1-1; D is possibly TRBD1 (5 bases). Germline lookup yields CDR1 MNHNS and CDR2 SASEGT. Trimming removed 7 bases from V and 0 bases from J, with 12 bases in between. CDR3 size: 14 residues. CDR3 nucleotide sequence: TGTGCCAGCACCGGACAATTCATGAACACTGAAGCTTTCTTT. Amino acid sequence: CASTGQFMNTEAFF.

The chain is built from TRBV7-6 and TRBJ2-2, with D perhaps matching TRBD2 (7 bases). With 1 base removed from V and 6 bases from J, the gap between germline ends came to 18 bases. This CDR3 is 17 amino acids long. From germline, CDR1 is SGHVS and CDR2 FNYEAQ. CDR3 residues: CASSLGADAGAAGELFF. For the CDR3, the DNA is TGTGCCAGCAGCTTAGGGGCTGACGCGGGGGCGGCCGGGGAGCTGTTTTTT.

The chain recombines TRBV5-1 with TRBJ2-7; the D gene is possibly TRBD2 (5 bases). The CDR3 loop spans 15 amino acids. CDR1 SGHRS and CDR2 YFSETQ come from the germline V gene. V lost 4 bases and J 0 bases, leaving 14 bases between the germline ends. CDR3 region: CASSRGRMISYEQYF. The DNA of the CDR3 is TGCGCCAGCAGCCGGGGAAGGATGATCTCCTACGAGCAGTACTTC.

This chain links TRBV2 with TRBJ1-1; D is unresolved. This CDR3 region has 12 residues. Between the trimmed V and J ends, which lost 7 bases and 1 base, there was a span of 7 bases. Germline V gene lookup returns CDR1 SNHLY and CDR2 FYNNEI. The CDR3 bases are TGTGCCAGCAATGGCCCGAACACTGAAGCTTTCTTT. Translated: CASNGPNTEAFF.

The rearrangement uses TRBV19 and TRBJ2-7; TRBD1 aligns across 8 bases. CDR3 length equals 14 residues. The junction had 8 bases not matched to a gene; V was cut back by 4 bases and J by 6 bases. Germline-derived CDR1 and CDR2 are LNHDA and SQIVND (reference sequence). CDR3 loop: CASSNRDRWAEQYF. CDR3 DNA: TGTGCCAGTAGTAACCGGGACAGGTGGGCCGAGCAGTACTTC. Looking up the rest from reference TRBV19 and TRBJ2-7 gives the full variable domain: DGGITQSPKYLFRKEGQNVTLSCEQNLNHDAMYWYRQDPGQGLRLIYYSQIVNDFQKGDIAEGYSVSREKKESFPLTVTSAQKNPTAFYLCASSNRDRWAEQYFGPGTRLTVT.

CDR3 in DNA: TGCGCCAGCAGCCGAGACAGGGACCTCTACAATGAGCAGTTCTTC. Translating it yields CASSRDRDLYNEQFF. The chain carries TRBV5-1 and TRBJ2-1, with 7 positions matching TRBD1. The CDR3 loop spans 15 amino acids. Trimming removed 4 bases from V and 3 bases from J; junction bases left unmatched: 7. The germline V gene encodes CDR1 SGHRS and CDR2 YFSETQ.

In DNA form, the CDR3 reads TGTGCCAGCAATACCATCGGCTACGAGCAGTACTTC. It specifies CASNTIGYEQYF. The J gene is TRBJ2-7, the V gene TRBV28; D not certain. This CDR3 is built from 12 residues. The V gene's germline CDR1 is MDHEN and CDR2 SYDVKM. V was clipped by 7 bases and J by 3 bases, with 10 bases between them.

The V gene is TRBV18, the J gene TRBJ1-1; TRBD1 matches 8 bases. CDR3 length equals 15 residues. Trimming took 3 bases from V and 3 from J; bases not matched to a gene: 6. In germline, CDR1 is KGHSH, CDR2 LQKENI. The CDR3 is CASSPSPTGDTEAFF. DNA for the CDR3: TGTGCCAGCTCACCGTCTCCGACAGGGGACACTGAAGCTTTCTTT.

The chain recombines TRBV6-1 with TRBJ1-6, with 7 nucleotides matching TRBD1. This CDR3 comprises 14 residues. The V segment lost 5 bases and the J segment 7 bases; nucleotides outside the gene matches: 5. Germline loops: CDR1 MNHNS, CDR2 SASEGT. CDR3: CASSLRTGNSPLHF. The DNA for the CDR3 is TGTGCCAGCAGTCTCCGGACAGGAAATTCACCCCTCCACTTT.